The 21 T cell receptor beta chains presented below share a single source sample, sequenced in a study of T-cell reconstitution after alpha-beta-depleted transplantation in children. Unique molecular identifiers were built into the TCRbeta library. TCRdb passed the PCR reads through MiXCR, listing each CDR3 protein once. The data hold some 150,000 distinct CDR3 sequences, with around 9% observed a single time. The sample here was PBMCs, mostly from graft donor cells, taken 180 days after TCRalphabeta/CD19-depleted stem cell transplant. These receptors were obtained from a female patient aged 2-9 years who had a stem cell transplant for congenital amegakaryocytic thrombocytopenia, so the T cells may come from the graft donor.

There are many counts of this clonotype. The chain employs TRBV6-2 or TRBV6-3 and TRBJ2-7, with 9 bases fitting TRBD2. The CDR3 consists of 15 residues. From germline, CDR1 is MNHEY and CDR2 SVGEGT. J gave up 5 bases and V 2 bases, and 7 bases lay outside the gene matches. CDR3: CASSYTSGLANEQYF. The CDR3 DNA sequence: TGTGCCAGCAGTTACACCTCGGGACTAGCCAACGAGCAGTACTTC.

This clonotype appeared many times. This sequence joins TRBV4-2 and TRBJ2-1, with TRBD2 matching over 7 bases. The germline gives CDR1 LGHNA, CDR2 YNFKEQ. CDR3 size: 15 residues. J lost 4 bases, V lost 1 base, and 4 bases had no gene match. The CDR3, as DNA: TGTGCCAGCAGCCAAGGTACGGGGGGATACAATGAGCAGTTCTTC. Encoded protein: CASSQGTGGYNEQFF.

V usage is TRBV29-1 and J usage is TRBJ2-1; TRBD2 aligns across 8 bases. Germline lookup yields CDR1 SQVTM and CDR2 ANQGSEA. With V trimmed by 6 bases and J by 8 bases, 12 bases remained unmatched. This CDR3 has 14 amino acids. The CDR3 protein is CSVTGTSLIHEQFF. DNA of the CDR3: TGCAGCGTCACCGGGACTAGTCTGATCCATGAGCAGTTCTTC.

This clonotype was seen at least ten times. The chain links TRBV12-3 or TRBV12-4 to TRBJ2-6, with D hard to call. The CDR3 is 15 residues long. V was cut by 6 bases and J by 0 bases, with 9 bases left in between. The CDR3 reads CASRPRISGANVLTF. CDR3 bases: TGTGCCAGCAGGCCCCGGATCTCTGGGGCCAACGTCCTGACTTTC.

For the CDR3, the DNA is TGTGCCAGCAGCACACGGGCCGATTTCTACGAGCAGTACTTC. Protein sequence: CASSTRADFYEQYF. The chain couples TRBV7-1 to TRBJ2-7, with D hard to call. TRBV7-1 is labeled an ORF, and its function is uncertain. The CDR3 runs to 14 residues. V was trimmed by 5 bases and J by 3 bases, leaving 14 bases between them.

This clonotype was detected ten times or more. This rearrangement joins TRBV20-1 to TRBJ1-1, with 8 bases lining up with TRBD1. This CDR3 is built from 14 residues. Germline loops: CDR1 DFQATT, CDR2 SNEGSKA (reference sequence). With V trimmed by 5 bases and J by 1 base, 6 bases remained unmatched. The CDR3 bases are TGCAGTGCTGGACAGGGAGCGACGAACACTGAAGCTTTCTTT. It is translated as CSAGQGATNTEAFF.

This clonotype was seen only a few times. In DNA form, the CDR3 reads TGTGCCAGCAGTTTAGGAGCGGGAGGGCCCCATGAGCAGTTCTTC. Its protein product is CASSLGAGGPHEQFF. V is TRBV27 and J is TRBJ2-1; TRBD2 aligns across 10 bases. The V segment lost 2 bases and the J segment 8 bases; nucleotides outside the gene matches: 6. The CDR3 is 15 amino acids. Germline assignment: CDR1 MNHEY and CDR2 SMNVEV (reference sequence).

This clonotype has only a few counts. The V call is TRBV19, the J call TRBJ2-6; D ambiguous. Germline CDR1 LNHDA, CDR2 SQIVND (reference sequence). Trimming took off 5 bases at V and 0 bases at J, with 8 bases between the two ends. The CDR3 length is 15 residues. This CDR3 is CASSPYTSGANVLTF. The CDR3 bases are TGTGCCAGTAGTCCCTACACCTCTGGGGCCAACGTCCTGACTTTC.

At least ten counts were recorded for this clonotype. The chain carries TRBV6-2 or TRBV6-3 and TRBJ1-2, with D unclear. This CDR3 is built from 12 residues. Trimming took off 8 bases at V and 3 bases at J, with 10 bases between the two ends. Germline CDR1 reads MNHEY; CDR2 reads SVGEGT. The CDR3 reads CASGWPDYGYTF. The CDR3 nucleotides read TGTGCCAGCGGCTGGCCTGACTATGGCTACACCTTC.

This chain links TRBV12-3 or TRBV12-4 with TRBJ1-5; a possible D gene is TRBD1 (6 bases). The V gene lost 3 bases and the J gene lost 6 bases, with 12 bases spanning the gap. The CDR3 has 14 residues. The CDR3: CASSFGGLAQPQHF. Here the CDR3 DNA reads TGTGCCAGCAGTTTCGGGGGGCTGGCTCAGCCCCAGCATTTT.

This clonotype was recorded at least ten times. This chain connects TRBV18 to TRBJ2-7, with TRBD1 identical over 7 bases. After removal of 3 bases from V and 0 bases from J, the junction contained 5 bases not matched to a gene. This CDR3 spans 15 amino acids. Germline CDR1 and CDR2: KGHSH and LQKENI. CDR3 nucleotides: TGTGCCAGCTCACCTCAGACAGGGTCCTCCTACGAGCAGTACTTC. Translating it yields CASSPQTGSSYEQYF.

This clonotype was observed a single time. The chain carries TRBV6-1 and TRBJ2-1, with D possibly TRBD1 on 5 matching bases. The CDR3 extends over 14 amino acids. Germline V gene data show CDR1 as MNHNS and CDR2 as SASEGT. Trimming removed 7 bases from V and 4 bases from J, with 14 bases in between. Written as DNA, the CDR3 is TGTGCCAGCAACCCTCGTAGGGGATACAATGAGCAGTTCTTC. This translates into CASNPRRGYNEQFF.

Of note for this clonotype: A much larger clone differs by one base, so this may be a read error. The chain links TRBV5-1 to TRBJ1-1; no definite D call. Germline assignment: CDR1 SGHRS and CDR2 YFSETQ. The CDR3 has 14 residues. V dropped 1 base and J dropped 4 bases, with 11 bases sitting between them. The CDR3 bases are TGCGCCAGCAGCTTGCCACAGATCGTCACTGAAGCTTTCTTT. The encoded protein is CASSLPQIVTEAFF.

This clonotype was seen ten or more times. This chain joins TRBV3-1 and TRBJ2-5; no reliable D call. V lost 1 base and J 5 bases, leaving 5 bases between the germline ends. The CDR3 contains 12 residues. In germline, CDR1 is LGHDT, CDR2 YNNKEL (reference sequence). DNA for the CDR3: TGTGCCAGCAGCCAAGTTTTGGAGACCCAGTACTTC. Its translation: CASSQVLETQYF.

In its sample, this clonotype was seen many times. The rearrangement uses TRBV20-1 and TRBJ1-5; TRBD1 might be the D (6 bases). From germline, CDR1 is DFQATT and CDR2 SNEGSKA (reference sequence). V was cut by 6 bases and J by 5 bases, with 11 bases left in between. The CDR3 extends over 12 amino acids. CDR3: CSASRGYQPQHF. CDR3 in DNA: TGCAGTGCCAGTAGGGGGTATCAGCCCCAGCATTTT.

The V and J genes are TRBV20-1 and TRBJ2-2; 7 positions agree with TRBD2. Germline-derived CDR1 and CDR2 are DFQATT and SNEGSKA (reference sequence). Germline trimming cut 4 bases from V and 8 bases from J; bases unmatched to any gene: 13. The CDR3 is 15 residues long. CDR3 sequence (DNA): TGCAGTGCTAACCACCCTCGCCAGGGAGGGGGGGAGCTGTTTTTT. As protein: CSANHPRQGGGELFF.

The table lists this clonotype with a few counts. The chain uses TRBV2 and TRBJ2-7, with 9 positions matching TRBD1. The CDR3 length is 16 residues. Germline assignment: CDR1 SNHLY and CDR2 FYNNEI. V dropped 0 bases and J dropped 5; count of bases not matched to a gene: 8. CDR3 coding DNA: TGTGCCAGCAGTGAAGCCCCTCGACAGGGGGAGGACGAGCAGTACTTC. Amino acids: CASSEAPRQGEDEQYF.

This clonotype appeared many times. The rearrangement uses TRBV5-1 and TRBJ1-2; D is possibly TRBD1 (5 bases). This CDR3 spans 15 amino acids. Per germline, CDR1 SGHRS and CDR2 YFSETQ. The V end was cut by 1 base, the J end by 3 bases, with 13 bases between. The CDR3 reads CASSLSAGFDYGYTF. The CDR3 DNA reads as TGCGCCAGCAGCTTGTCGGCAGGGTTCGACTATGGCTACACCTTC.

This clonotype was found many times. The rearrangement links TRBV29-1 to TRBJ2-7; no clear D gene. The CDR3 has 11 amino acids. Germline V gene sequence: CDR1 SQVTM, CDR2 ANQGSEA. The germline V and J ends were trimmed by 7 bases and 0 bases, with 7 bases remaining between them. CDR3 DNA: TGCAGCGGACAAAGCTCCTACGAGCAGTACTTC. It translates to CSGQSSYEQYF.

This chain connects TRBV10-3 to TRBJ2-7; 10 bases map to TRBD2. This CDR3 is built from 13 residues. The germline CDR1 and CDR2 sequences are ENHRY and SYGVKD. V gave up 10 bases and J gave up 2 bases; unmatched junction bases: 5. The CDR3 DNA reads TGTGCCACCAGAGCGGGAGGGACCTACGAGCAGTACTTC. It specifies CATRAGGTYEQYF.

This clonotype appeared many times. The chain links TRBV5-1 to TRBJ2-3; 8 nucleotides line up with TRBD1. J lost 1 base, V lost 1 base, and 5 bases had no gene match. There are 16 residues in the CDR3. Germline V gene lookup returns CDR1 SGHRS and CDR2 YFSETQ. DNA for the CDR3: TGCGCCAGCAGCTTGCAGGGACAGGTTCGCACAGATACGCAGTATTTT. Its translation: CASSLQGQVRTDTQYF.